This TCR beta chain was observed in a study of T cells in localized non-small cell lung cancer (dated by TCRdb to 2018 to 2021). Context from the whole study: The study examined T cell repertoires in approximately 240 patients with early-stage NSCLC and compared tumors with uninvolved tumor-adjacent lungs. The cohort comprised around 240 treatment-naïve NSCLC patients with resected, localized lung tumors. NSCLC patients had a mean age of approximately 66 years, and about 140 were male and around 99 female.

What the study reported, not specific to this receptor: Uninvolved tumor-adjacent lung showed the highest T cell clonality, higher than tumor, which suggests more focused antigenic responses in the adjacent lung. Since the design was exploratory, TCR variables were selected using unadjusted p-values with no false-discovery rate correction. Because multi-region tumor sequencing was not done, intratumor heterogeneity could not be ruled out. Higher blood T cell density associated with longer overall survival, while higher adjacent-lung clonality associated with shorter survival. A median of about 55 of the top 100 tumor clones were detected in paired uninvolved adjacent lung, and some 30 of these tumor clones were also found among the top 100 clones of the paired uninvolved adjacent lung.

TCR beta CDR3 regions were sequenced from DNA using the immunoSEQ Assay. Turning to the authors' computational methods: T cell density was computed as TCR beta template counts normalized to usable DNA estimated by amplifying housekeeping genes. Richness was estimated with the preseqR package, extrapolating to 400,000 templates for PBMC samples and 120,000 templates for tissue samples. Clonality was calculated as one minus Pielou's evenness. Tissue-enriched TCRs were identified by differential abundance testing using productive amino-acid clonotypes, minimum total count 5 and alpha 0.1. The Jaccard Index and the Morisita Overlap Index were used to quantify repertoire overlap between compartments. GLIPH clustered TCR beta CDR3s with public tetramer-defined viral CDR3s; viral motifs required at least three viral sequences plus V-gene enrichment. This is the immuneACCESS table as TCRdb keeps it, with only in-frame sequences that have V and J called. A part of the clones is gone; compared with another copy, unresolved V genes explain less than half, and the rest is unexplained. V, J and clone size reflect that table, while D and trimming were determined from the DNA. The table for this sample lists 1,200 or so clones; 35% to 45% of them were counted only once. The leading ten clones occupy roughly 19% of the sample.

Uninvolved adjacent lung was taken at least 2 cm from the tumor margin and confirmed free of atypia by two independent pathologists. At diagnosis, tumor, uninvolved tumor-adjacent lung and peripheral blood were collected and then preserved as a mix of FFPE and fresh-frozen material. From the cysteine up to the phenylalanine, the CDR3 has a length of 13 residues. Of the read, only the CDR3 DNA is kept; its 39 bases are in frame from base 1. V lost 5 bases and J lost 6 bases; the stretch between them is 11 bases long. CDR1 and CDR2 were assigned from the germline V gene as SGDLS and YYNGEE. With respect to this clone: No cognate antigen has been identified for it. Base qualities were left out, and no much larger clone turns up one base away. Other DNA sequences in the sample encode the same CDR3.

The sequences come from normal lung tissue next to the tumor, collected before any cancer treatment. The receptor's source is a woman aged 35-75 years with stage I lung adenocarcinoma. The V and J segments used are TRBV9 and TRBJ2-2; the D gene cannot be named for sure. CDR3 protein: CASSEQESGELFF. The DNA reads TGTGCCAGCAGTGAACAAGAATCCGGGGAGCTGTTTTTT.